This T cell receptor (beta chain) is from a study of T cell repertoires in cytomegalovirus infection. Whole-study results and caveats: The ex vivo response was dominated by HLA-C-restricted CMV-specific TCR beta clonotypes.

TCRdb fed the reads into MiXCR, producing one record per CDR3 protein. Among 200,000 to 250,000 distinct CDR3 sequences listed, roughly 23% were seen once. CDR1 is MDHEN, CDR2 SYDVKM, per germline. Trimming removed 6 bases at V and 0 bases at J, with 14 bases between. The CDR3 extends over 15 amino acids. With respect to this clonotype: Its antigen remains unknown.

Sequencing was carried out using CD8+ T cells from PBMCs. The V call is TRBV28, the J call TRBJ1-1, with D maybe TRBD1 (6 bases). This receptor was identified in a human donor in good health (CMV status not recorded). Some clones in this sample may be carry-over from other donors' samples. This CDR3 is CASSRAEGVNTEAFF. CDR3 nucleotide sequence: TGTGCCAGCAGCCGCGCGGAGGGGGTGAACACTGAAGCTTTCTTT.